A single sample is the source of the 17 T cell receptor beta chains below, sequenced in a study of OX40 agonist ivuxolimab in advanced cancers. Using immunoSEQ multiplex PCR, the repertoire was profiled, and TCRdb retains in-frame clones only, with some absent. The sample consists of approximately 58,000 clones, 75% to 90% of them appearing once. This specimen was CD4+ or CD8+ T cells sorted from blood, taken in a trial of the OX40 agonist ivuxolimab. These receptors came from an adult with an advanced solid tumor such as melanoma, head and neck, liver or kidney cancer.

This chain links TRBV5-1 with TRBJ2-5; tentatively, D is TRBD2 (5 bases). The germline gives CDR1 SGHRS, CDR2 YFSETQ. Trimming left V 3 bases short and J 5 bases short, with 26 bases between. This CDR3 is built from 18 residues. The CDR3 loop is CASSSSSLSGGGRETQYF. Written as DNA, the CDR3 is TGCGCCAGCAGCTCCTCCTCTTTGAGCGGAGGCGGGCGCGAGACCCAGTACTTC.

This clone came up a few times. CDR3 in DNA: TGTGCCAGCAGCTTGGCAGGGGGGGAAAAACTGTTTTTT. Protein: CASSLAGGEKLFF. V gene TRBV5-5 combines with J gene TRBJ1-4; TRBD1 aligns across 7 bases. The CDR3 covers 13 residues. Per germline, CDR1 SGHKS and CDR2 YYEKEE (reference sequence). V lost 0 bases to trimming and J lost 8 bases; unmatched junction nucleotides: 1. Using reference TRBV5-5 and TRBJ1-4 for the parts outside the CDR3, the full variable domain is DAGVTQSPTHLIKTRGQQVTLRCSPISGHKSVSWYQQVLGQGPQFIFQYYEKEERGRGNFPDRFSARQFPNYSSELNVNALLLGDSALYLCASSLAGGEKLFFGSGTQLSVL.

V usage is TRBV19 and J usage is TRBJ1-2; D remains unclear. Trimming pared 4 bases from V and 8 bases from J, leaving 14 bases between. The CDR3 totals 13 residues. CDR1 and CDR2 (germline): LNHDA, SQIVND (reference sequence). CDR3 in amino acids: CASSKDGLGGYTF. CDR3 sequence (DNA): TGTGCCAGTAGTAAAGATGGGCTGGGAGGCTACACCTTC.

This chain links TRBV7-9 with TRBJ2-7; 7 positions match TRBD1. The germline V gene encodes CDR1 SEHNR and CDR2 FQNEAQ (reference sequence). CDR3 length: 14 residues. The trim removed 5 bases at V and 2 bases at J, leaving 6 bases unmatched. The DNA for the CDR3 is TGTGCCAGCAGCAAGGGGACAGCTGCCTACGAGCAGTACTTC. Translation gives CASSKGTAAYEQYF.

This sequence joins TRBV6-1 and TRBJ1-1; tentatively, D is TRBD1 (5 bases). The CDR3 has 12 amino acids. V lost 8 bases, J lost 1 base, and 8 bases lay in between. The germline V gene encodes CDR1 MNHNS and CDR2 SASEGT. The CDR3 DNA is TGTGCCAGCTGGGGGGGGAACACTGAAGCTTTCTTT. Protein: CASWGGNTEAFF.

The CDR3 DNA reads TGTGCCAGCAGCCCCAACAGGGGGCTGGGCACTGAAGCTTTCTTT. This translates into CASSPNRGLGTEAFF. The chain carries TRBV7-9 and TRBJ1-1, with 9 bases identical to TRBD1. This CDR3 is built from 15 residues. The trim removed 5 bases at V and 4 bases at J, leaving 8 bases unmatched. Germline V lookup: CDR1 SEHNR, CDR2 FQNEAQ (reference sequence).

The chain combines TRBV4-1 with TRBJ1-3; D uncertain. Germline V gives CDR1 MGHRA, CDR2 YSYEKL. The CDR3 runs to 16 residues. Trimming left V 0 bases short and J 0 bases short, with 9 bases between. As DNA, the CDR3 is TGCGCCAGCAGCCAAGATATCACCAGCTCTGGAAACACCATATATTTT. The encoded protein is CASSQDITSSGNTIYF.

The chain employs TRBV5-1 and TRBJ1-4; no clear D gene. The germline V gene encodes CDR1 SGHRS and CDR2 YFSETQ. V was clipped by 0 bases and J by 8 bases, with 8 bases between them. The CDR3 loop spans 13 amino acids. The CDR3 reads CASSLVTGEKLFF. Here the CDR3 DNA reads TGCGCCAGCAGCTTGGTGACGGGAGAAAAACTGTTTTTT.

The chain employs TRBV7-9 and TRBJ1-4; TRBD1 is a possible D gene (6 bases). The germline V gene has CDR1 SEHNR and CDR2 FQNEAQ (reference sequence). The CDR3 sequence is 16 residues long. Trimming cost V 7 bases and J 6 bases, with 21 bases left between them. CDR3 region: CASTPGGGTNYEKLFF. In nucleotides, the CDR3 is TGTGCCAGCACCCCCGGGGGCGGGACAAATTATGAAAAACTGTTTTTT.

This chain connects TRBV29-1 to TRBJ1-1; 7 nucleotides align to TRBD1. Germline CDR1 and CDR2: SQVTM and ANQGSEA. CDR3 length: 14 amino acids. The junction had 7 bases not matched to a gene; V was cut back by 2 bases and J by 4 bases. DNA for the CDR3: TGCAGCGTTGAAAGGGGGCACCCGACCACTGAAGCTTTCTTT. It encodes CSVERGHPTTEAFF. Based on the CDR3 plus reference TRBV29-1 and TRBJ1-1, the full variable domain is SAVISQKPSRDICQRGTSLTIQCQVDSQVTMMFWYRQQPGQSLTLIATANQGSEATYESGFVIDKFPISRPNLTFSTLTVSNMSPEDSSIYLCSVERGHPTTEAFFGQGTRLTVV.

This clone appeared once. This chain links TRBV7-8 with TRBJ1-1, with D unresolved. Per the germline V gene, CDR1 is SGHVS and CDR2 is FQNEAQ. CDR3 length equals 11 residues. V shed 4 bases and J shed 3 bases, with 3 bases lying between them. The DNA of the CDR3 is TGTGCCAGCAGCTATTACACTGAAGCTTTCTTT. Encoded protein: CASSYYTEAFF.

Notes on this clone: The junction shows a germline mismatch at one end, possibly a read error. The CDR3 nucleotides read TGTGCCGGCAGTGAATCGCTGGGTGAAAAACTGTTTTTT. Protein product: CAGSESLGEKLFF. This chain uses TRBV6-1 with TRBJ1-4; D is uncertain. Germline V gives CDR1 MNHNS, CDR2 SASEGT. The CDR3 is made up of 13 amino acids.

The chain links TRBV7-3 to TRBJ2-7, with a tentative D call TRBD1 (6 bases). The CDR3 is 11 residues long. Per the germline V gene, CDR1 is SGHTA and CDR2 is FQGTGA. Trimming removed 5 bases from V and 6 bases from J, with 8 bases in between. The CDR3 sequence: CASSLRGEQYF. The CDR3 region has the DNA TGTGCCAGCAGCCTCAGGGGCGAGCAGTACTTC.

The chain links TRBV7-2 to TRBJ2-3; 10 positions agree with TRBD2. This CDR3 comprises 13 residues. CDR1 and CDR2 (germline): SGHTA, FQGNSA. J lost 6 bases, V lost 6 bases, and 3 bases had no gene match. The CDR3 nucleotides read TGTGCCAGCAGGTTTAGCGGGGGGGATACGCAGTATTTT. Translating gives CASRFSGGDTQYF.

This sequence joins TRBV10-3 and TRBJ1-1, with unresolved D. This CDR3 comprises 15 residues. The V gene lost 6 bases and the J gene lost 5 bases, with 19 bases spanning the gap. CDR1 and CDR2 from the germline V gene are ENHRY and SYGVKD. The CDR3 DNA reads TGTGCCATCAGACCGACGTTTATAGCGGAAACTGAAGCTTTCTTT. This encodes CAIRPTFIAETEAFF.

CDR3 in amino acids: CASSEADGLIPPTGELFF. The CDR3 DNA is TGCGCCAGCAGTGAGGCGGATGGACTAATACCACCCACCGGGGAGCTGTTTTTT. V gene TRBV10-1 combines with J gene TRBJ2-2; the D gene is possibly TRBD2 (6 bases). The V end lost 2 bases, the J end lost 4 bases, and 20 bases lay between the germline ends. The CDR3 extends over 18 amino acids. The germline CDR1 and CDR2 sequences are WNHNN and SYGVQD (reference sequence).

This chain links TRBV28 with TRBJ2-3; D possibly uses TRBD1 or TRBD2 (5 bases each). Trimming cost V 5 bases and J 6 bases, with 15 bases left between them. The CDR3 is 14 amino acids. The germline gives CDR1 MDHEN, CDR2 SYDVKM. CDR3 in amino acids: CASSPPGPWDTQYF. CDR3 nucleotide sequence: TGTGCCAGCAGTCCCCCGGGACCGTGGGATACGCAGTATTTT.